This record looks at one T cell receptor (beta chain) sequence and its context. What it binds is not known. The data were obtained in a study of T cells in Graves' hyperthyroidism and ophthalmopathy. On the study more broadly: Peripheral blood draws took place at initial diagnosis, ahead of any treatment.

Orbital computed tomography and thyroid ultrasound, together with serum TRAb and thyroxine and clinical symptoms, were used for diagnoses. What was amplified from RNA transcripts were TCR beta CDR3 regions. HTBI primers drove first-round RT-PCR of the TCR CDR3. In TCRdb, the multiplex PCR reads were re-called with MiXCR into one record per CDR3 protein. Altogether around 600,000 distinct CDR3 sequences are present, 15% to 19% being singletons, with the ten largest covering 6.5% to 8%. V shed 1 base and J shed 3 bases, with 12 bases lying between them. CDR1 MDHEN and CDR2 SYDVKM come from the germline V gene. The CDR3 is 15 residues long. Findings of the study overall: Most expanded thyroid clonotypes above 0.001 recurred in blood.

This receptor was obtained from a young woman with Graves' hyperthyroidism. Sequenced: blood. The rearrangement joins TRBV28 to TRBJ2-5; D is unresolved. The CDR3 DNA follows: TGTGCCAGCAGTTTATATCTGGGCCCCAAAGAGACCCAGTACTTC. It specifies CASSLYLGPKETQYF.